The clone carrying this TCR beta chain occurred many times. Its antigen is as yet unknown. Only healthy Caucasians were enrolled as donors. This sample is drawn from a study of identical twins. V lost 6 bases and J lost 1, with 15 bases in between. The CDR3 length is 14 residues. The V gene's germline CDR1 is DFQATT and CDR2 SNEGSKA (reference sequence). A universal primer site was added by template switching, and unique molecular identifiers were carried by the cDNA. Using its own MiXCR run on the 5' RACE reads, TCRdb lists one record per CDR3 protein. The sample contains approximately 240,000 distinct CDR3 sequences, around an eighth of which appear only once. Study conclusions and caveats: Models underestimated how often monozygotic twins shared out-of-frame TCR alpha. Excess sharing between twins was weaker in beta out-of-frame sequences.

This chain links TRBV20-1 with TRBJ2-5; a weak D match, TRBD2 (5 bases). Material for sequencing was memory (CD45RO+) T cells sorted from blood. The sequence derives from a woman aged 18-29 years in good health. This chain's CDR3 is CSAPSGLIQETQYF. Here the CDR3 DNA reads TGCAGTGCCCCCTCCGGACTCATCCAAGAGACCCAGTACTTC.